This TCR beta chain was retrieved from a study of T-cell reconstitution after alpha-beta-depleted transplantation in children. Study outcomes and limitations: From surviving recipient T cells and thymic progenitors came the high day-60 TCRbeta diversity observed in some patients.

Preparation of the TCRbeta library was carried out with unique molecular identifiers. TCRdb ran MiXCR on the PCR reads and lists one entry per CDR3 protein. The data show hundreds of thousands of distinct CDR3 sequences, around 14% seen once. A remark on this clonotype: Its specificity is not known.

The source material was PBMCs, sampled before TCRalphabeta/CD19-depleted stem cell transplant. The source of this sequence is a girl between 2 and 10 years old with congenital amegakaryocytic thrombocytopenia, due to receive a stem cell transplant.

CDR3 residues: CASSFVFYEQYF. CDR3 DNA: TGTGCCAGCAGTTTTGTGTTCTACGAGCAGTACTTC. The chain has TRBV12-3 or TRBV12-4 and TRBJ2-7; D is ambiguous. This CDR3 has 12 residues. Between the trimmed V and J ends, which lost 3 bases and 3 bases, there was a span of 6 bases.